The rows below give T cell receptor beta chains drawn from one sample of a study of long-term antiretroviral therapy in people with HIV. Sequenced by immunoSEQ multiplex PCR; TCRdb stores in-frame clones only, minus some. The repertoire has roughly 19,000 clones, roughly 84% of them found once; the top ten carry around 10%. Source: unsorted PBMCs, taken around 2.5 years after starting antiretroviral therapy. Receptors originate from a man in his forties with HIV. CDR3s include the opening cysteine and the closing phenylalanine or tryptophan. The order of the fields is D gene, J gene, V gene, clone size, CDR3 protein, CDR3 DNA. D genes are given only for firm matches. Clone sizes are given selectively: once, few, many, or a class where the clone is expanded.

. | TRBJ2-2 | TRBV30 | . | CAWRTVPNTGELFF | TGTGCCTGGAGGACGGTCCCGAACACCGGGGAGCTGTTTTTT
. | TRBJ2-5 | TRBV15 | . | CATSGARGQETQYF | TGTGCCACCAGCGGGGCTAGGGGGCAAGAGACCCAGTACTTC
. | TRBJ2-2 | TRBV11-2 | . | CASSLSGGSGELFF | TGTGCCAGCAGCTTATCAGGGGGGTCCGGGGAGCTGTTTTTT
TRBD1 | TRBJ2-2 | TRBV19 | few | CASSRDRTNTGELFF | TGTGCCAGTAGTAGGGACAGGACGAACACCGGGGAGCTGTTTTTT
. | TRBJ1-3 | TRBV10-2 | . | CATSGFDAEVNTIYF | TGCGCCACCTCGGGATTTGACGCCGAGGTAAACACCATATATTTT
. | TRBJ1-2 | TRBV7-9 | . | CASSPDATGLVYGYTF | TGTGCCAGCAGCCCAGACGCTACAGGGCTGGTCTATGGCTACACCTTC
. | TRBJ1-3 | TRBV10-1 | . | CASSETSSGNTIYF | TGCGCCAGCAGTGAGACAAGCTCTGGAAACACCATATATTTT
TRBD1 | TRBJ2-7 | TRBV30 | . | CAWCPGGQGAYEQYF | TGTGCCTGGTGTCCAGGGGGTCAGGGGGCTTACGAGCAGTACTTC
. | TRBJ2-1 | TRBV11-2 | . | CASSATGDNEQFF | TGTGCCAGCAGCGCCACCGGGGACAATGAGCAGTTCTTC
. | TRBJ2-6 | TRBV7-9 | . | CASSLEWDVLTF | TGTGCCAGCAGCTTAGAATGGGACGTCCTGACTTTC
. | TRBJ2-3 | TRBV6-1 | . | CASSGGSADTQYF | TGTGCCAGCAGTGGGGGAAGCGCAGATACGCAGTATTTT
TRBD1 | TRBJ2-7 | TRBV5-8 | . | CASSFLSDRVRVYEQYF | TGTGCCAGCAGCTTCCTATCCGACAGGGTTAGGGTCTACGAGCAGTACTTC
TRBD1 | TRBJ1-4 | TRBV10-3 | once | CAISRTGGSNEKLFF | TGTGCCATCAGTAGGACAGGGGGTTCTAATGAAAAACTGTTTTTT
. | TRBJ1-1 | TRBV2 | . | CASQVGGMNTEAFF | TGTGCCAGCCAGGTTGGGGGAATGAACACTGAAGCTTTCTTT
. | TRBJ2-1 | TRBV11-3 | . | CASSSSNSPLDEQFF | TGTGCCAGCAGCTCGAGTAATTCCCCCCTGGATGAGCAGTTCTTC
TRBD2 | TRBJ2-1 | TRBV5-1 | . | CASSYTSGTHNEQFF | TGCGCCAGCAGCTATACTAGCGGGACTCACAATGAGCAGTTCTTC
TRBD1 | TRBJ1-4 | TRBV30 | . | CAWNQQGAGEKLFF | TGTGCCTGGAATCAACAGGGGGCAGGGGAAAAACTGTTTTTT
. | TRBJ2-7 | TRBV2 | . | CASGQHTYEQYF | TGTGCCAGTGGACAGCATACCTACGAGCAGTACTTC
TRBD1 | TRBJ2-7 | TRBV27 | . | CASWDSVGGEQYF | TGTGCCAGCTGGGACAGCGTCGGCGGAGAGCAGTACTTC
. | TRBJ2-3 | TRBV5-1 | . | CASSSDGSRSTDTQYF | TGCGCCAGCAGTTCCGACGGCTCCCGGAGCACAGATACGCAGTATTTT
TRBD2 | TRBJ2-2 | TRBV6-4 | . | CASSGSSGDTGELFF | TGTGCCAGCAGTGGGAGTAGCGGGGACACCGGGGAGCTGTTTTTT
TRBD2 | TRBJ2-1 | TRBV6-1 | . | CASSEAPTGGPLEQFF | TGTGCCAGCAGTGAAGCGCCAACGGGAGGGCCACTCGAGCAGTTCTTC
TRBD2 | TRBJ2-7 | TRBV18 | . | CASSLSGGASYEQYF | TGTGCCAGCTCACTTAGCGGGGGGGCCTCCTACGAGCAGTACTTC
. | TRBJ2-1 | TRBV7-9 | . | CASSSHGLQQFF | TGTGCCAGCAGCTCCCACGGGCTCCAGCAGTTCTTC
. | TRBJ2-1 | TRBV5-4 | . | CASSFIQGTDYNEQFF | TGTGCCAGCAGCTTTATACAGGGAACGGACTACAATGAGCAGTTCTTC
. | TRBJ2-7 | TRBV7-9 | . | CASSGGPNREEQYF | TGTGCCAGCAGCGGGGGGCCCAATCGGGAAGAGCAGTACTTC
. | TRBJ1-2 | TRBV5-6 | . | CASSVGQPNYGYTF | TGTGCCAGCAGCGTCGGACAGCCCAACTATGGCTACACCTTC
. | TRBJ1-5 | TRBV6-5 | . | CASSGGGLQPQHF | TGTGCCAGCAGTGGGGGGGGGCTCCAGCCCCAGCATTTT
. | TRBJ2-6 | TRBV13 | . | CASSLMGSGANVLTF | TGTGCCAGCAGCTTGATGGGCTCTGGGGCCAACGTCCTGACTTTC
TRBD1 | TRBJ1-4 | TRBV7-2 | once | CASSLGTGSNEKLFF | TGTGCCAGCAGCCTCGGGACAGGGAGTAATGAAAAACTGTTTTTT
. | TRBJ1-2 | TRBV12-5 | . | CASGPMLTGGYTF | TGTGCTAGTGGGCCTATGCTAACCGGGGGCTACACCTTC
TRBD2 | TRBJ2-3 | TRBV7-2 | . | CASSDRGGSTDTQYF | TGTGCCAGCAGCGATAGGGGAGGGAGCACAGATACGCAGTATTTT
TRBD2 | TRBJ2-7 | TRBV18 | once | CASSPPSGGLYEQYF | TGTGCCAGCTCACCACCTAGCGGGGGGCTATACGAGCAGTACTTC
TRBD2 | TRBJ2-7 | TRBV7-3 | . | CASSVGLAGPYEQYF | TGTGCCAGCAGCGTAGGACTAGCGGGACCCTACGAGCAGTACTTC
. | TRBJ2-2 | TRBV4-2 | . | CASSHSGSTGELFF | TGTGCCAGCAGCCACTCAGGGAGCACCGGGGAGCTGTTTTTT
. | TRBJ2-3 | TRBV5-5 | . | CASSLYAGEPPDTQYF | TGTGCCAGCAGCTTGTATGCTGGGGAACCCCCGGATACGCAGTATTTT
. | TRBJ1-4 | TRBV27 | . | CASSLRETNEKLFF | TGTGCCAGCAGTTTAAGGGAGACTAATGAAAAACTGTTTTTT
TRBD1 | TRBJ2-3 | TRBV7-3 | . | CASSPGTVLPNTQYF | TGTGCCAGCAGCCCCGGGACAGTCCTCCCTAATACGCAGTATTTT
TRBD1 | TRBJ2-4 | TRBV5-8 | . | CASSFLTGTDIQYF | TGTGCCAGCAGCTTTTTGACAGGGACGGACATTCAGTACTTC
TRBD2 | TRBJ2-3 | TRBV7-6 | few | CASSLGSGGGTDTQYF | TGTGCCAGCAGCTTAGGTTCGGGGGGAGGCACAGATACGCAGTATTTT
TRBD1 | TRBJ1-2 | TRBV18 | . | CASSPSAGGSDGYTF | TGTGCCAGCTCACCATCGGCAGGGGGTAGCGATGGCTACACCTTC
. | TRBJ1-2 | TRBV6-1 | . | CASSEDGYYGYTF | TGTGCCAGCAGTGAAGACGGATACTATGGCTACACCTTC
. | TRBJ2-2 | TRBV19 | . | CAIQQGTGELFF | TGTGCCATCCAACAGGGTACCGGGGAGCTGTTTTTT
TRBD2 | TRBJ2-4 | TRBV7-2 | . | CASSFRGGSQNIQYF | TGTGCCAGCAGCTTCCGGGGGGGAAGTCAAAACATTCAGTACTTC
. | TRBJ1-3 | TRBV7-2 | . | CASSPRAGSSGNTIYF | TGTGCCAGCAGTCCCCGGGCAGGATCCTCTGGAAACACCATATATTTT
. | TRBJ2-3 | TRBV7-7 | . | CASSLVGGMGTDTQYF | TGTGCCAGCAGCTTAGTGGGGGGAATGGGCACAGATACGCAGTATTTT
. | TRBJ1-2 | TRBV2 | . | CASSEEIRSNYGYTF | TGTGCCAGCAGTGAAGAAATAAGATCTAACTATGGCTACACCTTC
TRBD2 | TRBJ2-6 | TRBV6-1 | . | CASSEALRLLAGSGANVLTF | TGTGCCAGCAGTGAAGCGCTTCGTCTGCTAGCGGGCTCTGGGGCCAACGTCCTGACTTTC
TRBD2 | TRBJ2-2 | TRBV6-4 | . | CASSPKGREVSGELFF | TGTGCCAGCAGTCCAAAGGGGCGGGAGGTGTCCGGGGAGCTGTTTTTT
. | TRBJ2-7 | TRBV4-1 | . | CASSPSGTIYEQYF | TGCGCCAGCAGCCCTTCCGGGACAATCTACGAGCAGTACTTC
TRBD2 | TRBJ2-7 | TRBV5-8 | . | CASSLQGLASYEQYF | TGTGCCAGCAGCCTCCAGGGACTAGCCTCCTACGAGCAGTACTTC
. | TRBJ2-1 | TRBV4-1 | . | CASSLRPGASYNEQFF | TGCGCCAGCAGCCTGCGTCCGGGGGCGTCCTACAATGAGCAGTTCTTC
. | TRBJ2-2 | TRBV18 | . | CASSRLDTGELFF | TGTGCCAGCTCGCGACTAGATACCGGGGAGCTGTTTTTT